This T cell receptor beta chain emerged from a study of T-cell reconstitution after alpha-beta-depleted transplantation in children. Library preparation (for TCRbeta) was performed with unique molecular identifiers. TCRdb independently ran MiXCR on the PCR reads; one entry per CDR3 protein. Of 500,000 to 750,000 distinct CDR3 sequences detected, 27% appear once; the ten largest clones hold just over 35%. The CDR3 is made up of 14 amino acids. Per the germline V gene, CDR1 is ENHRY and CDR2 is SYGVKD. About this clonotype itself: One end of the junction varies from germline; a read error may be responsible.

Sequenced material: PBMCs, taken before TCRalphabeta/CD19-depleted stem cell transplant. The clonotype originates from a boy younger than two with Wiskott-Aldrich syndrome, due to receive a stem cell transplant. The rearrangement links TRBV10-3 to TRBJ1-5; D gene ambiguous. The CDR3 here is CAISETGSNQPQRF. DNA for the CDR3: TGTGCCATCAGTGAAACCGGCAGCAATCAGCCCCAGCGTTTT.